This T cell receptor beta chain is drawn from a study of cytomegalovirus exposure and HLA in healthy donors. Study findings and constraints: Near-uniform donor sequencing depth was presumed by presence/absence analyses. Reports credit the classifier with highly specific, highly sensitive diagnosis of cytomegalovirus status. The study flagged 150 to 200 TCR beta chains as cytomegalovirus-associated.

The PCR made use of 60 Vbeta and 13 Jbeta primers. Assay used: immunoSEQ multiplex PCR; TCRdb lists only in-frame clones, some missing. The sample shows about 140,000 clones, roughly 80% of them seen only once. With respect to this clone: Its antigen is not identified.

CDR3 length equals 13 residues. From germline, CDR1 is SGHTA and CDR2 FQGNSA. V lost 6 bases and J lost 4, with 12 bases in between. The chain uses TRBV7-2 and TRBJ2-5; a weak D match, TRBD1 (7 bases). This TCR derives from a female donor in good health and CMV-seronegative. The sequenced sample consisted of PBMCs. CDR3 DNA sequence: TGTGCCAGCAGTGCAGGGGGGAGAGAGACCCAGTACTTC. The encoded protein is CASSAGGRETQYF. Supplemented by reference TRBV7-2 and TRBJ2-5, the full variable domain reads GAGVSQSPSNKVTEKGKDVELRCDPISGHTALYWYRQSLGQGLEFLIYFQGNSAPDKSGLPSDRFSAERTGGSVSTLTIQRTQQEDSAVYLCASSAGGRETQYFGPGTRLLVL.